The 7 T cell receptor beta chains below were found in one sample sequenced in a study of T cells in Graves' hyperthyroidism and ophthalmopathy. Regions amplified from RNA transcripts were the TCR beta CDR3 regions. The HTBI primer set served for first-round RT-PCR of the TCR CDR3. TCRdb itself ran the multiplex PCR reads through MiXCR, one entry per CDR3 protein. The data contain around 500,000 distinct CDR3 sequences, 13% to 15% of them singletons. Sequenced sample: blood. All receptors derive from a woman younger than 30 with Graves' hyperthyroidism.

This clonotype was counted only a few times. V gene TRBV5-6 combines with J gene TRBJ2-1, with 7 bases lining up with TRBD2. The V gene end was trimmed by 4 bases and the J gene end by 8 bases; junction bases not matched to a gene: 12. The germline V gene has CDR1 SGHDT and CDR2 YYEEEE. The CDR3 is 15 residues long. For the CDR3, the DNA is TGTGCCAGCAGCCCGGGACTACTGGGGTACGATGAGCAGTTCTTC. It translates to CASSPGLLGYDEQFF.

This clonotype came up many times. The V and J genes are TRBV25-1 and TRBJ1-1, with D unclear. The germline V gene encodes CDR1 MGHDK and CDR2 SYGVNS. V gave up 7 bases and J gave up 4 bases, with 10 bases separating them. CDR3 length: 12 amino acids. The DNA of the CDR3 is TGTGCCAGCACGGGTTTTGGCACTGAAGCTTTCTTT. The encoded protein is CASTGFGTEAFF.

Concerning this clonotype itself: A much larger clone lies one base from this, so it may be a read error. The gene calls are TRBV6-2 or TRBV6-3 and TRBJ1-1; no clear D. The ends were cut back, 0 bases at V and 1 base at J, with 15 bases in the middle. Germline V gene data show CDR1 as MNHEY and CDR2 as SVGEGT. The CDR3 loop spans 17 amino acids. The CDR3 spells CASSYSPRLRANTEAFF. Written as DNA, the CDR3 is TGTGCCAGCAGTTACTCCCCTCGCCTGCGGGCGAACACTGAAGCTTTCTTT.

This chain connects TRBV7-2 to TRBJ1-2; D call uncertain. Germline CDR1 reads SGHTA; CDR2 reads FQGNSA. The V gene lost 5 bases and the J gene lost 6 bases, with 7 bases spanning the gap. The CDR3 extends over 11 amino acids. The CDR3 bases are TGTGCCAGCAGCCAAGCCAATGGCTACACCTTC. This translates into CASSQANGYTF.

Many counts were recorded for this clonotype. The rearrangement joins TRBV6-5 to TRBJ1-6, with 7 bases identical to TRBD1. The CDR3 length is 16 residues. J gave up 8 bases and V 2 bases, and 9 bases lay outside the gene matches. Germline V CDR1 and CDR2: MNHEY, SVGAGI. The CDR3 region is CASSYTTGSADSPLHF. Written as DNA, the CDR3 is TGTGCCAGCAGTTACACGACAGGGAGTGCCGATTCACCCCTCCACTTT.

This clonotype showed up many times. The chain employs TRBV11-2 and TRBJ2-3; the match to TRBD2 covers 10 bases. The germline CDR1 and CDR2 sequences are SGHAT and FQNNGV. J was trimmed by 4 bases and V by 1 base; bases with no gene match: 8. The CDR3 consists of 17 residues. The CDR3 spells CASSLGPSGRYADTQYF. The CDR3 region has the DNA TGTGCCAGCAGCTTAGGCCCTAGCGGGAGATATGCAGATACGCAGTATTTT.

This clonotype was counted once. The CDR3 bases are TGTGCCAGCAGCCAGGGGCCAGACAATGAGCAGTTCTTC. Translated, it gives CASSQGPDNEQFF. V usage is TRBV7-3 and J usage is TRBJ2-1; possible D gene TRBD1, 6 bases. Germline V gene lookup returns CDR1 SGHTA and CDR2 FQGTGA. Between the trimmed V and J ends, which lost 5 bases and 5 bases, there was a span of 10 bases. CDR3 length: 13 amino acids.